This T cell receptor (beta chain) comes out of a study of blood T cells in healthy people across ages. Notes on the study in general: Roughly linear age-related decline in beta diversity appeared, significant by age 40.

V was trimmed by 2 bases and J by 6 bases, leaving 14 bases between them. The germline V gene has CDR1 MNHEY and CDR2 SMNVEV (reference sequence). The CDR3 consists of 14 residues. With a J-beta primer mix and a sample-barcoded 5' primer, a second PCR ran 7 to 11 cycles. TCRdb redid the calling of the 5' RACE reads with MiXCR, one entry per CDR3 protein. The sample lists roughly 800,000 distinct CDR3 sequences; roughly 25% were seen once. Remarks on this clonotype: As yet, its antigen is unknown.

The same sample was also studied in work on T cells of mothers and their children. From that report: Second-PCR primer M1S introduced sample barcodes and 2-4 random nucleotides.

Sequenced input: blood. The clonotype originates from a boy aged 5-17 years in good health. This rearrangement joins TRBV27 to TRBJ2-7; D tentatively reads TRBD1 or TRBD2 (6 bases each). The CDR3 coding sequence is TGTGCCAGCAGTTTACGGGGGCGCTTATGCGAGCAGTACTTC. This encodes CASSLRGRLCEQYF.